Reported below is one TCR beta chain. Next came a second PCR, run for roughly 6 to 11 cycles, which used a sample-barcoded 5' primer along with a J-beta primer mix. TCRdb reprocessed the 5' RACE reads with MiXCR, giving one entry per CDR3 protein. The sample has about 680,000 distinct CDR3 sequences, 45% to 50% seen once; the top ten hold 25% to 35%. The record originates from a study of blood T cells in healthy people across ages. Germline CDR1 and CDR2: DFQATT and SNEGSKA (reference sequence). The CDR3 loop spans 14 amino acids. Material: blood. V and J are TRBV20-1 and TRBJ2-5; 7 nucleotides align to TRBD1. The J call may be in error: the DNA end matches TRBJ2-7 better. This receptor was taken from a woman aged 55-75 years in good health. CDR3 in DNA: TGCAGTGCTAGGAGGGGACAGCCGGGCGACGAGCAGTACTTC. It yields the protein CSARRGQPGDEQYF.